The 18 T cell receptor beta chains below come from one sample, sequenced in a study of T cell responses to AZD1222 COVID-19 vaccine. Clones were sequenced by immunoSEQ multiplex PCR, and TCRdb holds only the in-frame ones, with some missing. The sample holds more than 100,000 clones; around 90% are singletons and the top ten take around 4.8%. Sequenced material: peripheral blood, taken on day 0 of AZD1222 vaccination. The receptor set was obtained from an adult in good health.

This chain uses TRBV7-9 with TRBJ1-2; 8 bases agree with TRBD1. The ends lost 5 bases at V and 4 bases at J; junction bases unmatched: 6. Per the germline V gene, CDR1 is SEHNR and CDR2 is FQNEAQ (reference sequence). The CDR3 sequence is 14 residues long. The CDR3 here is CASSATGVGYGYTF. The CDR3 bases are TGTGCCAGCAGCGCGACAGGGGTAGGCTATGGCTACACCTTC.

The chain links TRBV6-1 to TRBJ2-3; D not certain. This CDR3 comprises 15 residues. Trimming took 2 bases from V and 2 from J, leaving 11 bases between them. In germline, CDR1 is MNHNS, CDR2 SASEGT. CDR3 nucleotides: TGTGCCAGCAGTGAACTTGGGCACAACACAGATACGCAGTATTTT. Translation gives CASSELGHNTDTQYF.

The chain combines TRBV5-5 with TRBJ2-1; 13 bases line up with TRBD2. The germline gives CDR1 SGHKS, CDR2 YYEKEE (reference sequence). The CDR3 is 17 residues long. The junction had 10 bases not matched to a gene; V was cut back by 3 bases and J by 7 bases. CDR3 DNA: TGTGCCAGCAGCTCTCCGGGACTAGCGGGGCCGGTTAATGAGCAGTTCTTC. As protein: CASSSPGLAGPVNEQFF. The entire variable domain, with the rest obtained from reference TRBV5-5 and TRBJ2-1, is as follows: DAGVTQSPTHLIKTRGQQVTLRCSPISGHKSVSWYQQVLGQGPQFIFQYYEKEERGRGNFPDRFSARQFPNYSSELNVNALLLGDSALYLCASSSPGLAGPVNEQFFGPGTRLTVL.

This clone qualifies as medium-sized (0.01 to 0.1%). The chain employs TRBV6-2 or TRBV6-3 and TRBJ2-1; D call uncertain. V was clipped by 4 bases and J by 0 bases, with 13 bases between them. This CDR3 contains 16 residues. Germline values: CDR1 MNHEY, CDR2 SVGEGT. CDR3 loop: CASSLRSSSSYNEQFF. The CDR3 DNA is TGTGCCAGCAGTTTACGATCATCAAGCTCCTACAATGAGCAGTTCTTC.

The rearrangement uses TRBV30 and TRBJ2-5, with 7 bases that match TRBD1. Germline V gene data show CDR1 as GTSNPN and CDR2 as SVGIG (reference sequence). The ends lost 4 bases at V and 2 bases at J; junction bases unmatched: 4. The CDR3 has 13 residues. CDR3 nucleotide sequence: TGTGCCTGGACAGGGGGTGTGCAAGAGACCCAGTACTTC. Translated: CAWTGGVQETQYF.

The chain has TRBV7-9 and TRBJ2-2, with 8 positions matching TRBD2. Losses at the gene ends were 5 bases for V and 4 bases for J; bases not matched to a gene: 9. Germline lookup yields CDR1 SEHNR and CDR2 FQNEAQ (reference sequence). CDR3 size: 16 residues. The chain's CDR3 is CASSKPGLEGTGELFF. Written as DNA, the CDR3 is TGTGCCAGCAGCAAACCGGGACTAGAGGGCACCGGGGAGCTGTTTTTT.

The V call is TRBV28, the J call TRBJ1-1, with TRBD1 matching over 7 bases. CDR1 is MDHEN and CDR2 is SYDVKM in the germline V gene. V shed 7 bases, J shed 1 base, and the junction held 12 bases outside the gene matches. The CDR3 covers 16 residues. The chain's CDR3 is CASNNAGTVANTEAFF. For the CDR3, the DNA is TGTGCCAGCAACAACGCAGGGACAGTTGCGAACACTGAAGCTTTCTTT.

This rearrangement joins TRBV5-6 to TRBJ2-7; TRBD2 might be the D (5 bases). V shed 2 bases and J shed 3 bases, with 15 bases lying between them. The CDR3 consists of 15 residues. Germline-derived CDR1 and CDR2 are SGHDT and YYEEEE. CDR3 in DNA: TGTGCCAGCAGCTTTTTTCGGGGAATTGACTACGAGCAGTACTTC. This codes for CASSFFRGIDYEQYF.

The DNA of the CDR3 is TGTGCCAGCAGCACCACTAGGGTAAACACTGAAGCTTTCTTT. It encodes CASSTTRVNTEAFF. The chain joins TRBV3-1 (or the pseudogene TRBV3-2) to TRBJ1-1; D gene ambiguous. This CDR3 region has 14 residues. The germline V gene encodes CDR1 LGHDT and CDR2 YNNKEL (reference sequence). The V and J ends lost 5 bases and 2 bases respectively, with 12 bases between them.

This clone was seen once. The chain has TRBV2 and TRBJ1-4; D gene ambiguous. Trimming took off 10 bases at V and 3 bases at J, with 12 bases between the two ends. Germline V gene sequence: CDR1 SNHLY, CDR2 FYNNEI. This CDR3 region has 13 residues. CDR3 protein: CAIKGEANEKLFF. As DNA, the CDR3 is TGTGCCATCAAGGGCGAGGCTAATGAAAAACTGTTTTTT. Variable domain in full (rest from reference TRBV2 and TRBJ1-4): EPEVTQTPSHQVTQMGQEVILRCVPISNHLYFYWYRQILGQKVEFLVSFYNNEISEKSEIFDDQFSVERPDGSNFTLKIRSTKLEDSAMYFCAIKGEANEKLFFGSGTQLSVL.

The chain carries TRBV7-6 and TRBJ1-3; 8 bases align to TRBD1. The ends lost 3 bases at V and 6 bases at J; junction bases unmatched: 10. In germline, CDR1 is SGHVS, CDR2 FNYEAQ. The CDR3 is 16 residues long. This CDR3 is CASSFPRDRNQNTIYF. The CDR3 region has the DNA TGTGCCAGCAGCTTTCCCCGGGACAGGAACCAAAACACCATATATTTT.

The chain uses TRBV6-5 and TRBJ1-5; D remains ambiguous. The CDR3 has 14 residues. V lost 5 bases to trimming and J lost 4 bases, with 12 bases between them. CDR1 is MNHEY and CDR2 is SVGAGI in the germline V gene. CDR3 sequence reads: CASSSSYSNQPQHF. In DNA, the CDR3 is TGTGCCAGCAGTAGTAGTTATAGTAATCAGCCCCAGCATTTT.

The chain links TRBV6-5 to TRBJ2-4; the D gene is possibly TRBD2 (7 bases). The CDR3 loop spans 15 amino acids. Per germline, CDR1 MNHEY and CDR2 SVGAGI. Between the trimmed V and J ends, which lost 4 bases and 5 bases, there was a span of 15 bases. The CDR3 loop reads CASSSGGAGENIQYF. The CDR3 DNA reads as TGTGCCAGCAGTTCTGGGGGGGCTGGGGAAAACATTCAGTACTTC.

The chain has TRBV7-9 and TRBJ1-5; D is undetermined. The V gene's germline CDR1 is SEHNR and CDR2 FQNEAQ (reference sequence). The CDR3 consists of 15 residues. The ends were cut back, 5 bases at V and 2 bases at J, with 13 bases in the middle. The CDR3 DNA reads as TGTGCCAGCAGCCTCCGGGAGGATGGCAATCAGCCCCAGCATTTT. Protein sequence: CASSLREDGNQPQHF. Together with reference TRBV7-9 and TRBJ1-5, the CDR3 gives the full variable domain: DTGVSQNPRHKITKRGQNVTFRCDPISEHNRLYWYRQTLGQGPEFLTYFQNEAQLEKSRLLSDRFSAERPKGSFSTLEIQRTEQGDSAMYLCASSLREDGNQPQHFGDGTRLSIL.

V usage is TRBV7-2 and J usage is TRBJ2-3, with unresolved D. This CDR3 is 16 amino acids long. V was pared by 5 bases and J by 2 bases, with 17 bases between. Germline V gene lookup returns CDR1 SGHTA and CDR2 FQGNSA. The CDR3 here is CASSVRPTRNTDTQYF. The CDR3 DNA is TGTGCCAGCAGCGTCCGACCTACGAGGAACACAGATACGCAGTATTTT.

This clone was seen just once. The chain couples TRBV11-2 to TRBJ1-1, with D unclear. The CDR3 has 14 residues. CDR1 and CDR2 from the germline V gene are SGHAT and FQNNGV. Trimming removed 0 bases from V and 4 bases from J, with 9 bases in between. CDR3 sequence reads: CASSLDTWSTEAFF. Here the CDR3 DNA reads TGTGCCAGCAGCTTAGACACCTGGAGCACTGAAGCTTTCTTT.

The chain joins TRBV27 to TRBJ2-7; D is unresolved. V was trimmed by 7 bases and J by 2 bases, leaving 6 bases between them. Germline lookup yields CDR1 MNHEY and CDR2 SMNVEV (reference sequence). The CDR3 extends over 11 amino acids. The CDR3 DNA is TGTGCCAGCACTGGGCCCTACGAGCAGTACTTC. Translating gives CASTGPYEQYF.

This chain uses TRBV18 with TRBJ2-3, with a weak D call TRBD1 (5 bases). The CDR3 loop spans 16 amino acids. Germline CDR1 reads KGHSH; CDR2 reads LQKENI. The V and J ends lost 3 bases and 0 bases respectively, with 13 bases between them. The CDR3: CASSPKTGTSTDTQYF. The CDR3 bases are TGTGCCAGCTCACCTAAAACAGGTACTAGCACAGATACGCAGTATTTT.